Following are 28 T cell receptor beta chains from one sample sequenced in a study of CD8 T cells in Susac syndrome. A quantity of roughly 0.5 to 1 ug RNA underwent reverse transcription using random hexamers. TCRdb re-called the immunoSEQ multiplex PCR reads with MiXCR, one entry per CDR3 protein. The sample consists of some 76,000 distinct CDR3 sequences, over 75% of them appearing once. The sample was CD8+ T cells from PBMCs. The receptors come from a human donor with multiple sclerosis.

CDR3 coding DNA: TGTGCCAGCAGTTTTGCGGCCTCTGGGGCCAACGTCCTGACTTTC. This sequence encodes CASSFAASGANVLTF. The chain employs TRBV28 and TRBJ2-6; D is unresolved. With 3 bases removed from V and 0 bases from J, the gap between germline ends came to 6 bases. There are 15 residues in the CDR3. Germline V gives CDR1 MDHEN, CDR2 SYDVKM. The variable domain in full, with the rest retrieved from reference TRBV28 and TRBJ2-6, is DVKVTQSSRYLVKRTGEKVFLECVQDMDHENMFWYRQDPGLGLRLIYFSYDVKMKEKGDIPEGYSVSREKKERFSLILESASTNQTSMYLCASSFAASGANVLTFGAGSRLTVL.

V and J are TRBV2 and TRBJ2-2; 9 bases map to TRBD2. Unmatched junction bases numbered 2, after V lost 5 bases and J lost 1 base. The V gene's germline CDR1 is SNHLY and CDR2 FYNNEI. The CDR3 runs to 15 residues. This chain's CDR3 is CASSFSGGNTGELFF. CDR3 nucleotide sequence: TGTGCCAGCAGTTTTAGCGGGGGGAACACCGGGGAGCTGTTTTTT.

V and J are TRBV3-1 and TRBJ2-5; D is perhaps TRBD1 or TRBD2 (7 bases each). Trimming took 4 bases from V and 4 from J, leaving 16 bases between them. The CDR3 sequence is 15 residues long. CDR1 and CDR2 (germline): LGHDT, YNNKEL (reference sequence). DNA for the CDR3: TGTGCCAGCAGCCTGTCAGGGGGGGTAGGAGAGACCCAGTACTTC. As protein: CASSLSGGVGETQYF.

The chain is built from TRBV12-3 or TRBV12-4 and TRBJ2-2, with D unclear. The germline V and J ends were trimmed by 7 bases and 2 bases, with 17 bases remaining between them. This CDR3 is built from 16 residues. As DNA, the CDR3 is TGTGCCAGCACCCTCCCGGAAGGGCTAAACACCGGGGAGCTGTTTTTT. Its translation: CASTLPEGLNTGELFF.

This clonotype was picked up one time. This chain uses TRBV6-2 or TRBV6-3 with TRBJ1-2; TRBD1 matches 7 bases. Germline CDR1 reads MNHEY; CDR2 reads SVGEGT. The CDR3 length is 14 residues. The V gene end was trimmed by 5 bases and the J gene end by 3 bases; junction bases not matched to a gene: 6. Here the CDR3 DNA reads TGTGCCAGCAGTCACGATGGGACAGACTATGGCTACACCTTC. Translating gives CASSHDGTDYGYTF.

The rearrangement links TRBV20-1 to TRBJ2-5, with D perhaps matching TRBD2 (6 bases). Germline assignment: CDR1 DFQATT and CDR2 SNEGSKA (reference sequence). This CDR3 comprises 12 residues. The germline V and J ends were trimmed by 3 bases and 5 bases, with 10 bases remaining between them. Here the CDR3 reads CSASAGGETQYF. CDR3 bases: TGCAGTGCTAGCGCTGGAGGGGAGACCCAGTACTTC.

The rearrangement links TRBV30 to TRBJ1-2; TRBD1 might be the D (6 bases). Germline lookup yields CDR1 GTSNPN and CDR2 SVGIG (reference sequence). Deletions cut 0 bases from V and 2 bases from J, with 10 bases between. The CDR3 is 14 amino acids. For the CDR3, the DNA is TGTGCCTGGAGTGTGGGACACCGGAACTATGGCTACACCTTC. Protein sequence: CAWSVGHRNYGYTF.

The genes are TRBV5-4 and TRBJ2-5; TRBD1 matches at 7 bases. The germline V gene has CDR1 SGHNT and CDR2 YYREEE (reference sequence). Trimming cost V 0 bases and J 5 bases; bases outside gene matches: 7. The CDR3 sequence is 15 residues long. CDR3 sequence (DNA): TGTGCCAGCAGCTTGGAGGGGGCAAGCGGTGAGACCCAGTACTTC. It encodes CASSLEGASGETQYF.

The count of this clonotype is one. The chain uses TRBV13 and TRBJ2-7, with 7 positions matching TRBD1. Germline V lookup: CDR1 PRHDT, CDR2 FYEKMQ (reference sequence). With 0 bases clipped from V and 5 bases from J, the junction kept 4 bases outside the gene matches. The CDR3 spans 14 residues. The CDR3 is CASSLGGGVNEQYF. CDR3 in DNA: TGTGCCAGCAGCTTAGGAGGGGGCGTAAACGAGCAGTACTTC. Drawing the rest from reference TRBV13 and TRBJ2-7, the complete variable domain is AAGVIQSPRHLIKEKRETATLKCYPIPRHDTVYWYQQGPGQDPQFLISFYEKMQSDKGSIPDRFSAQQFSDYHSELNMSSLELGDSALYFCASSLGGGVNEQYFGPGTRLTVT.

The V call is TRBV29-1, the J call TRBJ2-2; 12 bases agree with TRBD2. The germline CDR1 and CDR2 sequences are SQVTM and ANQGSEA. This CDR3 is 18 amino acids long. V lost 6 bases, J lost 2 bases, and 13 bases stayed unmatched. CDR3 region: CSVGPGLAGKPNTGELFF. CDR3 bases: TGCAGCGTCGGTCCGGGACTAGCGGGCAAACCTAACACCGGGGAGCTGTTTTTT.

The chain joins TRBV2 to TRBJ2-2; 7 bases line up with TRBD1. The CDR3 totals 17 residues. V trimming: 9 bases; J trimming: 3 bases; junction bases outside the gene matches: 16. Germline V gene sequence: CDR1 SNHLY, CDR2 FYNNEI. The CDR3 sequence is CASDRDSEARYTGELFF. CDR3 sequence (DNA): TGTGCCAGTGATAGGGACAGTGAGGCGCGTTACACCGGGGAGCTGTTTTTT.

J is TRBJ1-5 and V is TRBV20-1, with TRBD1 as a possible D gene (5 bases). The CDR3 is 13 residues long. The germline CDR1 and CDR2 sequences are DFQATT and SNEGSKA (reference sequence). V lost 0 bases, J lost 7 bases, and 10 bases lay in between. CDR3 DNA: TGCAGTGCTAGAGACGGGGGTGGGCAGCCCCAGCATTTT. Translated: CSARDGGGQPQHF.

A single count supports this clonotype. The CDR3, as DNA: TGTGCCAGCAGCCAGGGCCGGGGAGGGGGGGCCACAGATACGCAGTATTTT. Translation gives CASSQGRGGGATDTQYF. The chain carries TRBV4-2 and TRBJ2-3, with D possibly matching TRBD2 (7 bases). This CDR3 region has 17 residues. V dropped 3 bases and J dropped 2 bases, with 18 bases sitting between them. Germline V gene lookup returns CDR1 LGHNA and CDR2 YNFKEQ.

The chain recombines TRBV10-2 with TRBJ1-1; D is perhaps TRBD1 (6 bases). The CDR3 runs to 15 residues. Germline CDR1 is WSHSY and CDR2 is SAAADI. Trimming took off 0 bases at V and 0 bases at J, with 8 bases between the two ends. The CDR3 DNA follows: TGCGCCAGCAGTGAGTCGACAGGTTTGAACACTGAAGCTTTCTTT. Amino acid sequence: CASSESTGLNTEAFF.

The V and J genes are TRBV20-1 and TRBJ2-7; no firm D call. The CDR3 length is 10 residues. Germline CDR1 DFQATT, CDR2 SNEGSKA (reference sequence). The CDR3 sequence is CSAPSYEQYF. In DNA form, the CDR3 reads TGCAGCGCCCCAAGCTACGAGCAGTACTTC.

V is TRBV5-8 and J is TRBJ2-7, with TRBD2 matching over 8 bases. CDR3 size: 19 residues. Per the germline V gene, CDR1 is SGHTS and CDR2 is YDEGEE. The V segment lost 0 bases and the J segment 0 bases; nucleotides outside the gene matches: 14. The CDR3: CASSLDQRGSFLSSYEQYF. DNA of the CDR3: TGTGCCAGCAGCTTGGACCAGCGGGGGTCTTTCCTTAGCTCCTACGAGCAGTACTTC.

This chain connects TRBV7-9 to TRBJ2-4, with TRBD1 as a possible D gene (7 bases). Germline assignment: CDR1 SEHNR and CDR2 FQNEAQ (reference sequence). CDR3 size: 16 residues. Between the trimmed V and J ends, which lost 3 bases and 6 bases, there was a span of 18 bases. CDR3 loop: CASSFSPGGLGNIQYF. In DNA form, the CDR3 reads TGTGCCAGCAGCTTCTCTCCAGGGGGGTTGGGAAACATTCAGTACTTC.

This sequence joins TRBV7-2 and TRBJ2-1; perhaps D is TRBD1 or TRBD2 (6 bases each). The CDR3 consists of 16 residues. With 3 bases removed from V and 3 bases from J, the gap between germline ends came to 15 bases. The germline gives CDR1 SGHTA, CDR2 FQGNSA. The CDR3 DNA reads TGTGCCAGCAGCTTTAGGAGGGGGGAACACTACAATGAGCAGTTCTTC. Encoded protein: CASSFRRGEHYNEQFF.

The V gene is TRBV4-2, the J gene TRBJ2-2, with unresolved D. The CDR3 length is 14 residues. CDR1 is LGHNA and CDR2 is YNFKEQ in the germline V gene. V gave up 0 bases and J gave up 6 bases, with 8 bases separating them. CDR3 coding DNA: TGTGCCAGCAGCCAAGATTGGCCCTCCGGGGAGCTGTTTTTT. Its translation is CASSQDWPSGELFF.

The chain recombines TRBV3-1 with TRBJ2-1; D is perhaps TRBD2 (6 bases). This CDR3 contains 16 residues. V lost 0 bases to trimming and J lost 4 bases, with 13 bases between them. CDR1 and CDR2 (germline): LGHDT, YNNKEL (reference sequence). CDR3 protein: CASSQEGGSGYNEQFF. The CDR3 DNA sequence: TGTGCCAGCAGCCAAGAGGGGGGTAGCGGTTACAATGAGCAGTTCTTC.

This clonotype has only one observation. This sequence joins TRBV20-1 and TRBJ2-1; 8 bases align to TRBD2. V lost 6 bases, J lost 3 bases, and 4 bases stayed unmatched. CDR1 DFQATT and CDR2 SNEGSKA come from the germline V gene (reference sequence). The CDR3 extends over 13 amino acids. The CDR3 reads CSAAGAFYNEQFF. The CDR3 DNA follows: TGCAGTGCAGCGGGGGCCTTCTACAATGAGCAGTTCTTC.

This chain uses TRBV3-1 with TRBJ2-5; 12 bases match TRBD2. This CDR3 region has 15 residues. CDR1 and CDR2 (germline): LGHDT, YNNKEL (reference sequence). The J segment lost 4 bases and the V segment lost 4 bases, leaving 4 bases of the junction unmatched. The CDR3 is CASSPPGLAGETQYF. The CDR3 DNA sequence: TGTGCCAGCAGCCCGCCGGGACTAGCGGGAGAGACCCAGTACTTC.

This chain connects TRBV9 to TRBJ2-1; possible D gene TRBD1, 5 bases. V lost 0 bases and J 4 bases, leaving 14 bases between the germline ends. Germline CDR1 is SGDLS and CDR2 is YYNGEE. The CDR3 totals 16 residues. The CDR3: CASSVAGTGPYNEQFF. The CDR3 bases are TGTGCCAGCAGCGTAGCTGGCACAGGCCCGTACAATGAGCAGTTCTTC.

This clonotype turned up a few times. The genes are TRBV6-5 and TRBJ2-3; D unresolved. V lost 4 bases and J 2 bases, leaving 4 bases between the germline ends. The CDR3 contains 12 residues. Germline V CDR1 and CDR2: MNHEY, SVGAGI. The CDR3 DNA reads TGTGCCAGCAGTTCCATCACAGATACGCAGTATTTT. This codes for CASSSITDTQYF.

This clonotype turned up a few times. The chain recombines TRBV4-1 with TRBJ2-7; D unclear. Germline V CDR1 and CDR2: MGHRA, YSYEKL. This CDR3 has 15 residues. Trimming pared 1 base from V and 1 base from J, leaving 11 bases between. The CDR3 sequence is CASSQVFDGSYEQYF. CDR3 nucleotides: TGCGCCAGCAGCCAAGTCTTCGACGGATCCTACGAGCAGTACTTC.

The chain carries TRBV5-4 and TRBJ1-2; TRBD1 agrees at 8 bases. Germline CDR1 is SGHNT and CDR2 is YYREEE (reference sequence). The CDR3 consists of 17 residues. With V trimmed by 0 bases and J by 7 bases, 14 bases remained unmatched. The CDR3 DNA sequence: TGTGCCAGCAGCTTGGACGGCGCCAGGGGGCGTTTAAGTGGCTACACCTTC. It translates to CASSLDGARGRLSGYTF.

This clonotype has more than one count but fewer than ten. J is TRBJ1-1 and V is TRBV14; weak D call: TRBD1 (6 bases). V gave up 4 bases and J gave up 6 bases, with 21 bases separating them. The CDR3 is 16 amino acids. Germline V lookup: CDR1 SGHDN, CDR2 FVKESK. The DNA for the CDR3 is TGTGCCAGCAGCCTTTTTACAGGGTACGCGGTGTCTGAAGCTTTCTTT. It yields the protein CASSLFTGYAVSEAFF. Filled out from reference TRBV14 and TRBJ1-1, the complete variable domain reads EAGVTQFPSHSVIEKGQTVTLRCDPISGHDNLYWYRRVMGKEIKFLLHFVKESKQDESGMPNNRFLAERTGGTYSTLKVQPAELEDSGVYFCASSLFTGYAVSEAFFGQGTRLTVV.

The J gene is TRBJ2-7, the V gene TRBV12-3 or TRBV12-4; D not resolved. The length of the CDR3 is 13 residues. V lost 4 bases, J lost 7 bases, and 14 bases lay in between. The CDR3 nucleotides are TGTGCCAGCAGTTCCCCACATCCGGGTGAGCAGTACTTC. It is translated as CASSSPHPGEQYF.